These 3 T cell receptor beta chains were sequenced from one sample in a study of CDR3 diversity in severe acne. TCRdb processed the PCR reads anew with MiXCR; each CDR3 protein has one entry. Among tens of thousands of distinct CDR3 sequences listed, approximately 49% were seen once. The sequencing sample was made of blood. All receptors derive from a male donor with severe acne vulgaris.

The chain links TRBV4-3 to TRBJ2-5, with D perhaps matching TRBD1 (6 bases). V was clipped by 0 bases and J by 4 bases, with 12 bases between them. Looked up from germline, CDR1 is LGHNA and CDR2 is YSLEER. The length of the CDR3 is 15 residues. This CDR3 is CASSQDMARGETQYF. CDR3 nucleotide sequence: TGCGCCAGCAGCCAAGATATGGCCAGGGGAGAGACCCAGTACTTC.

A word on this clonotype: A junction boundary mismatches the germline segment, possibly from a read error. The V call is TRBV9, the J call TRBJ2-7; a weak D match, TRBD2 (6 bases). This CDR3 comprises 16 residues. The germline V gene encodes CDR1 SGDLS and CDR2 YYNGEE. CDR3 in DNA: TGTGCCAACAGCCCGGGGGAAGCGGCCGGTGCGATCGAGCAGTACTTC. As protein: CANSPGEAAGAIEQYF. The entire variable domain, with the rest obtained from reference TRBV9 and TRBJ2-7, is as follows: DSGVTQTPKHLITATGQRVTLRCSPRSGDLSVYWYQQSLDQGLQFLIQYYNGEERAKGNILERFSAQQFPDLHSELNLSSLELGDSALYFCANSPGEAAGAIEQYFGPGTRLTVT.

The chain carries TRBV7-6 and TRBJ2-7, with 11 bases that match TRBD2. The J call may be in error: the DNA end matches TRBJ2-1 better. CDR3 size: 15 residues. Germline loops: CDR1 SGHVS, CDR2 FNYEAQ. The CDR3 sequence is CASSADTSGRGEQFF. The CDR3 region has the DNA TGTGCCAGCAGCGCCGATACTAGCGGGAGAGGTGAGCAGTTCTTC.